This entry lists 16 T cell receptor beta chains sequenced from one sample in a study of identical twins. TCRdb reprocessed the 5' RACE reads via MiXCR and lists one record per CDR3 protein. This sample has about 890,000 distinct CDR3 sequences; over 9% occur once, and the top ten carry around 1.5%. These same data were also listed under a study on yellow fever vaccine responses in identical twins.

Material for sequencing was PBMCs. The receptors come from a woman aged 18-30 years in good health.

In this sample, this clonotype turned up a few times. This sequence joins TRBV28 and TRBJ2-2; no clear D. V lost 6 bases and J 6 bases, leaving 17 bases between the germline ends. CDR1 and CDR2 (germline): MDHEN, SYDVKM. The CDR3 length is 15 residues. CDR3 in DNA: TGTGCCAGCAGGCTTCCAGCAGGCTGGGCCGGGGAGCTGTTTTTT. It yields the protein CASRLPAGWAGELFF.

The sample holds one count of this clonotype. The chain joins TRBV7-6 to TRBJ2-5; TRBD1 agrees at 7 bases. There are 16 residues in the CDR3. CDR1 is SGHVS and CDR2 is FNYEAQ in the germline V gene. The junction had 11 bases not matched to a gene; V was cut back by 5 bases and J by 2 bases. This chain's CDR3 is CASSLDWTGGQETQYF. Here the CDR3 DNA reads TGTGCCAGCAGCCTAGACTGGACAGGCGGACAAGAGACCCAGTACTTC.

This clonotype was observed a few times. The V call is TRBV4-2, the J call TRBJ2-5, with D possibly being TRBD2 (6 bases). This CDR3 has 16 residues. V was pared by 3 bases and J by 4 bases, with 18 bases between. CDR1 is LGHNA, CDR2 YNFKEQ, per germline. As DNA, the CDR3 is TGTGCCAGCAGCCAGGTAGCGGCCCAGAGAGGAGAGACCCAGTACTTC. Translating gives CASSQVAAQRGETQYF.

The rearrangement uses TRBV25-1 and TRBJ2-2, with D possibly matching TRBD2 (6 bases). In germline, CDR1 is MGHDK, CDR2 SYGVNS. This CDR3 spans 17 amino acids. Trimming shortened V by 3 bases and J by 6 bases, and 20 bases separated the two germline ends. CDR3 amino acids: CASSETRDSRGPGELFF. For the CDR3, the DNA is TGTGCCAGCAGTGAGACCCGGGACTCCCGGGGCCCCGGGGAGCTGTTTTTT.

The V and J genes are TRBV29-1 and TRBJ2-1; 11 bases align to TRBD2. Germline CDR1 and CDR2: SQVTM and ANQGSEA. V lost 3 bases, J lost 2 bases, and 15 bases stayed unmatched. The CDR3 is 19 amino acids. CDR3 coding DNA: TGCAGCGTTGAGGGAACTCTAGCGGGAGGACGAACGGCCTACAATGAGCAGTTCTTC. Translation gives CSVEGTLAGGRTAYNEQFF.

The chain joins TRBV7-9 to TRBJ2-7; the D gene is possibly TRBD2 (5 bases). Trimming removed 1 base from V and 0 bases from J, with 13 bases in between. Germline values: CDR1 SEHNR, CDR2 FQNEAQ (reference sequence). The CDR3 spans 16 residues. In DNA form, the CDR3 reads TGTGCCAGCAGCTTAGGATCAAGCGGATTCTCCTACGAGCAGTACGTC. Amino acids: CASSLGSSGFSYEQYV.

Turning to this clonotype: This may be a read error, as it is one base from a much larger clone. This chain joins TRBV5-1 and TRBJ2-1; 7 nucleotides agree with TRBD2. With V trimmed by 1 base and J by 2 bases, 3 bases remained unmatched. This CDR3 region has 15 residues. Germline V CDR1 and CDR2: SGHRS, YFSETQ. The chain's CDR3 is CASSLWEGPYNEQFF. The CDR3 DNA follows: TGCGCCAGCAGCTTGTGGGAGGGCCCCTACAATGAGCAGTTCTTC. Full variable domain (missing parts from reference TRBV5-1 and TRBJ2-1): KAGVTQTPRYLIKTRGQQVTLSCSPISGHRSVSWYQQTPGQGLQFLFEYFSETQRNKGNFPGRFSGRQFSNSRSEMNVSTLELGDSALYLCASSLWEGPYNEQFFGPGTRLTVL.

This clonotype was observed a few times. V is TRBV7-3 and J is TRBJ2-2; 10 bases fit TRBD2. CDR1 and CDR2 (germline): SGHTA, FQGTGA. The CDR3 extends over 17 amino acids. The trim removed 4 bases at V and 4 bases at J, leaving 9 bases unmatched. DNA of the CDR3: TGTGCCAGCAGCTCCCGGGCTAGCGGGAGCAGCACCGGGGAGCTGTTTTTT. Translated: CASSSRASGSSTGELFF.

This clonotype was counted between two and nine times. This CDR3 reads CASSVWYSSSTDTQYF. In DNA, the CDR3 is TGTGCCAGCAGTGTGTGGTACTCCTCTAGCACAGATACGCAGTATTTT. This chain uses TRBV2 with TRBJ2-3; no firm D call. The CDR3 extends over 16 amino acids. Trimming removed 4 bases at V and 0 bases at J, with 14 bases between. CDR1 is SNHLY, CDR2 FYNNEI, per germline.

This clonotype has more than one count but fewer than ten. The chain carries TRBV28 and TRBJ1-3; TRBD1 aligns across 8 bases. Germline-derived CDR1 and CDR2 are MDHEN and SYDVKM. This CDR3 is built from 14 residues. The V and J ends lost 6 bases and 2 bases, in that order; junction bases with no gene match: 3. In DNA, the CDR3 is TGTGCCAGCAGAACGACAGGGGCTGGAAACACCATATATTTT. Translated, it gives CASRTTGAGNTIYF. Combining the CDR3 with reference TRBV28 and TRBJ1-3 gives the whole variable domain DVKVTQSSRYLVKRTGEKVFLECVQDMDHENMFWYRQDPGLGLRLIYFSYDVKMKEKGDIPEGYSVSREKKERFSLILESASTNQTSMYLCASRTTGAGNTIYFGEGSWLTVV.

The chain's CDR3 is CASSHRQSLNTIYF. CDR3 sequence (DNA): TGTGCCAGCAGCCACCGTCAATCGTTAAACACCATATATTTT. The V call is TRBV7-9, the J call TRBJ1-3, with unresolved D. Looked up from germline, CDR1 is SEHNR and CDR2 is FQNEAQ (reference sequence). The CDR3 extends over 14 amino acids. V lost 5 bases, J lost 6 bases, and 14 bases lay in between.

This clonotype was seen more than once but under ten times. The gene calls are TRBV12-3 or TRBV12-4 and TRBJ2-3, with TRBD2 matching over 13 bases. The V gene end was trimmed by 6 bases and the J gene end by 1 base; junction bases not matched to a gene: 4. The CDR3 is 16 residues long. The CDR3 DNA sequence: TGTGCCAGCAGCTGGACTAGCGGGGGCCGCACAGATACGCAGTATTTT. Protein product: CASSWTSGGRTDTQYF.

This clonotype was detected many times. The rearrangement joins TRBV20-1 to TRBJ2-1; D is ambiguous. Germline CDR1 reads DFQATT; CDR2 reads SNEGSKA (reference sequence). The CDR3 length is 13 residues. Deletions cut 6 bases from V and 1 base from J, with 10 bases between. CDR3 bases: TGCAGTGCAGAGGTGGGTTCCTACAATGAGCAGTTCTTC. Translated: CSAEVGSYNEQFF.

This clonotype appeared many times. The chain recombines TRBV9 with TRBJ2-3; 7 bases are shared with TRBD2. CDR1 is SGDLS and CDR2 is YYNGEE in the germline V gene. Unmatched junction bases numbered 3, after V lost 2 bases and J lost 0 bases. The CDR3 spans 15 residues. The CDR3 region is CASSVSSGSTDTQYF. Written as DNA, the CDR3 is TGTGCCAGCAGCGTCAGTAGCGGGAGCACAGATACGCAGTATTTT.

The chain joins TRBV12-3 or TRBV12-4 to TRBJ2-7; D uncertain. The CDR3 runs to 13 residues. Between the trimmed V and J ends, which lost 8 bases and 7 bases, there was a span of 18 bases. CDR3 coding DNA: TGTGCCAGCCAGGCCAGGAATCAAAGGGAGCAGTACTTC. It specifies CASQARNQREQYF.

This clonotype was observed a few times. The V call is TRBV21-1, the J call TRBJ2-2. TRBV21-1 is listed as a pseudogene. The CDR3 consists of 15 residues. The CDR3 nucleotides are TGTGCCAGCAGCAAAGTTCACCGCCACACCGGGGAGCTGTTTTTT. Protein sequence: CASSKVHRHTGELFF.